The present T cell receptor (beta chain) was sequenced within a study of blood T cell repertoires in COVID-19. Study context: The study drew acute and convalescent COVID-19 samples from the United States, Italy and Spain. In each case, the material was cDNA or gDNA derived from T cells, B-cell-depleted T cells, or PBMCs.

Germline V gene data show CDR1 as SGHTA and CDR2 as FQGNSA. The CDR3 runs to 15 residues. After removal of 5 bases from V and 4 bases from J, the junction contained 8 bases not matched to a gene. Original data processing: The authors estimated nucleated cell counts from reference gene primer amplification. Sequencing was performed with immunoSEQ multiplex PCR; in TCRdb, only in-frame clones are kept and a portion is missing. V and J calls and clone size are given by that table; D and trimming were obtained from the DNA. The top ten hold roughly 1.9% of the sample, which has about 400,000 clones, around 90% seen once.

Sequencing input: PBMCs or T cells enriched from blood (not recorded which). This sequence originates from a woman aged 18-29 years with acute COVID-19. This chain connects TRBV7-2 to TRBJ2-5; the match to TRBD2 covers 9 bases. The CDR3 sequence: CASSQPAGGAETQYF. The CDR3, as DNA: TGTGCCAGCAGCCAACCAGCGGGAGGTGCAGAGACCCAGTACTTC.